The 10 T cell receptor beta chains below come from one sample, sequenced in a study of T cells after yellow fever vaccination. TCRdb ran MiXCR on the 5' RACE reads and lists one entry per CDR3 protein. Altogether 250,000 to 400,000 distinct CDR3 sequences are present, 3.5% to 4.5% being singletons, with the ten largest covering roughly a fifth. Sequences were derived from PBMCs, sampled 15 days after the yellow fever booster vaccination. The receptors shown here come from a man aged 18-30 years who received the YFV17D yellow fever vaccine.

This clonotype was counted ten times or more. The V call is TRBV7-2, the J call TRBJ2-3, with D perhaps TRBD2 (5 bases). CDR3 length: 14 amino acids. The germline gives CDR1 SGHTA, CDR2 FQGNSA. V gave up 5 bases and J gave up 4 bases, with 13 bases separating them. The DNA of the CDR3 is TGTGCCAGCAGCCTACTAGGTGTGGCAGATACGCAGTATTTT. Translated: CASSLLGVADTQYF. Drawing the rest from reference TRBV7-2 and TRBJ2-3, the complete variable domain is GAGVSQSPSNKVTEKGKDVELRCDPISGHTALYWYRQSLGQGLEFLIYFQGNSAPDKSGLPSDRFSAERTGGSVSTLTIQRTQQEDSAVYLCASSLLGVADTQYFGPGTRLTVL.

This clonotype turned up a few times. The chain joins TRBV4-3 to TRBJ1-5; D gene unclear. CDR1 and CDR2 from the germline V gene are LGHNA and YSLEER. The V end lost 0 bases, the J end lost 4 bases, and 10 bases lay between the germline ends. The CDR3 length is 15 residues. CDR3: CASSQEFRGNQPQHF. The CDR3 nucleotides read TGCGCCAGCAGCCAAGAGTTTCGGGGAAATCAGCCCCAGCATTTT.

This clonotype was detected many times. CDR3 protein: CASSVTSGGYNEQFF. The DNA of the CDR3 is TGTGCCAGCAGCGTAACTAGCGGGGGGTACAATGAGCAGTTCTTC. This chain joins TRBV9 and TRBJ2-1; the match to TRBD2 covers 12 bases. Germline values: CDR1 SGDLS, CDR2 YYNGEE. V dropped 1 base and J dropped 4; count of bases not matched to a gene: 0. The CDR3 runs 15 residues.

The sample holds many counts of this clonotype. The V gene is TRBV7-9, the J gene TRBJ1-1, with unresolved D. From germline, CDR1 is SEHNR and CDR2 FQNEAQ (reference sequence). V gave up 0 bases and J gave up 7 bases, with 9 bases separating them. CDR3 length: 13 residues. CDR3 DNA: TGTGCCAGCAGCTTAGCAGACAAAGGTGAAGCTTTCTTT. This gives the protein CASSLADKGEAFF.

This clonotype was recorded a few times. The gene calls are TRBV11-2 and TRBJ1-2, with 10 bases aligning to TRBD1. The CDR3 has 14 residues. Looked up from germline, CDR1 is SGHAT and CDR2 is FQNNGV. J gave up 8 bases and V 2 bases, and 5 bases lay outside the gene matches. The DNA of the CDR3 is TGTGCCAGCAGCTTAAGGGACAGGGGAAGAGGCTACACCTTC. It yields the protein CASSLRDRGRGYTF. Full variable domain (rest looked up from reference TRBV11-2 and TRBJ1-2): EAGVAQSPRYKIIEKRQSVAFWCNPISGHATLYWYQQILGQGPKLLIQFQNNGVVDDSQLPKDRFSAERLKGVDSTLKIQPAKLEDSAVYLCASSLRDRGRGYTFGSGTRLTVV.

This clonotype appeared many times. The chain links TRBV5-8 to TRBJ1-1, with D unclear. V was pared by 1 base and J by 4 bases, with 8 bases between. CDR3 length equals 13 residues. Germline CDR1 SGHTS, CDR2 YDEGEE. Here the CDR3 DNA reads TGTGCCAGCAGCTTGATCCCGGGCACTGAAGCTTTCTTT. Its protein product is CASSLIPGTEAFF. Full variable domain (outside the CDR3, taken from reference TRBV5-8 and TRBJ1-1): EAGVTQSPTHLIKTRGQQATLRCSPISGHTSVYWYQQALGLGLQFLLWYDEGEERNRGNFPPRFSGRQFPNYSSELNVNALELEDSALYLCASSLIPGTEAFFGQGTRLTVV.

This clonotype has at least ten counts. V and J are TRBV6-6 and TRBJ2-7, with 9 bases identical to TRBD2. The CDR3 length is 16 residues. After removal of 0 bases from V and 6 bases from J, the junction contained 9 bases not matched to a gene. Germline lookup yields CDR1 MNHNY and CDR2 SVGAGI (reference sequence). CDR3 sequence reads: CASSYSGGGGFFEQYF. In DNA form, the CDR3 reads TGTGCCAGCAGTTACTCTGGCGGGGGGGGTTTCTTCGAGCAGTACTTC.

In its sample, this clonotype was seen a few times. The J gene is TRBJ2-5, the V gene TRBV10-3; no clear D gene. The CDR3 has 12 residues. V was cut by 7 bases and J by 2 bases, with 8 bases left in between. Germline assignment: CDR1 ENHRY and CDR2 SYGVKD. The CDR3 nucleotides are TGTGCCATCAAAAGGGAACAAGAGACCCAGTACTTC. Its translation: CAIKREQETQYF.

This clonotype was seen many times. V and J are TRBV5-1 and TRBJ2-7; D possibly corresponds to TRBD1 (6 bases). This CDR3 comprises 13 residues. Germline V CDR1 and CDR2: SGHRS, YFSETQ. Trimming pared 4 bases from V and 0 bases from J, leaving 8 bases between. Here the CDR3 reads CASSQQGSYEQYF. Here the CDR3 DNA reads TGCGCCAGCAGCCAACAGGGCTCCTACGAGCAGTACTTC.

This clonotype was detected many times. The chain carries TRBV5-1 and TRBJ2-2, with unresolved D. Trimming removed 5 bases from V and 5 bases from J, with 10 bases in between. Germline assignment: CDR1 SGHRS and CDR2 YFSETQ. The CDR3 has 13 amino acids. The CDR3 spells CASRRKETGELFF. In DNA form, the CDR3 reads TGCGCCAGCAGACGGAAGGAAACCGGGGAGCTGTTTTTT.